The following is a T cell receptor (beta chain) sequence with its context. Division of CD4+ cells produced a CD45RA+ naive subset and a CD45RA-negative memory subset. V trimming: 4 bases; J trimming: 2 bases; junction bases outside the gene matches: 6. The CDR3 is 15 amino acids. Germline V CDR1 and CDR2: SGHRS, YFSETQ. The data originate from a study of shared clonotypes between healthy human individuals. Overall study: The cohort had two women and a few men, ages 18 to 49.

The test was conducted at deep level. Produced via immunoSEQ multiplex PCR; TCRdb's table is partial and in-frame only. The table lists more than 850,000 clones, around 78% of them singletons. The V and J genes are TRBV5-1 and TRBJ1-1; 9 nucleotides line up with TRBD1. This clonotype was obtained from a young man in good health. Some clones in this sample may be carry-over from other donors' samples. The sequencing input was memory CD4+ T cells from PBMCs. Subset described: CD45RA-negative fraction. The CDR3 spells CASSPRDRVNTEAFF. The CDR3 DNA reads TGCGCCAGCAGCCCCCGGGACAGGGTCAACACTGAAGCTTTCTTT.